Listed below are T cell receptor beta chains from one sample, sequenced in a study of T cells in Graves' hyperthyroidism and ophthalmopathy. TCRdb re-analysed the multiplex PCR reads in MiXCR, keeping a single row per CDR3 protein. The sample holds over 700,000 distinct CDR3 sequences; roughly a third are singletons and the top ten take around 32%. The sequenced sample consisted of blood. The receptor source for this set is a woman aged 35 to 49 with Graves' hyperthyroidism. Both conserved end residues are part of each CDR3. The D gene is left open where the match is weak. Clone size is stated in some rows and not others, as once, few, many or a class when expanded.

J | D | size | length | V | CDR3 | DNA
TRBJ2-7 | TRBD2 | . | 13 | TRBV7-9 | CASSFERGDEQYF | TGTGCCAGCTCTTTCGAGCGGGGGGACGAGCAGTACTTC
TRBJ1-3 | TRBD1 | many | 14 | TRBV2 | CASRGTGNGDTIYF | TGTGCCAGCAGGGGGACAGGGAATGGGGACACCATATATTTT
TRBJ1-2 | . | . | 12 | TRBV25-1 | CASRVGGDGYTF | TGTGCCAGCAGAGTGGGCGGGGATGGCTACACCTTC
TRBJ1-1 | . | . | 13 | TRBV2 | CASTSQGDTEAFF | TGTGCCAGCACATCACAGGGAGACACTGAAGCTTTCTTT
TRBJ2-5 | TRBD1 | many | 14 | TRBV14 | CASSQWDREETQYF | TGTGCCAGCAGCCAATGGGACAGGGAAGAGACCCAGTACTTC
TRBJ1-1 | . | . | 16 | TRBV6-5 | CASSYPDSNLDTEAFF | TGTGCCAGCAGTTACCCGGATTCAAACCTGGACACTGAAGCTTTCTTT
TRBJ2-7 | TRBD1 | . | 12 | TRBV29-1 | CSIRGQGYEQYF | TGCAGCATCCGCGGACAGGGTTACGAGCAGTACTTC
TRBJ2-5 | . | many | 12 | TRBV20-1 | CSADVLQETQYF | TGCAGTGCTGACGTGTTGCAAGAGACCCAGTACTTC
TRBJ1-1 | . | . | 15 | TRBV6-5 | CASSTPLGQSREAFF | TGTGCCAGCAGTACCCCCCTGGGGCAGAGTCGCGAAGCTTTCTTT
TRBJ2-7 | . | few | 13 | TRBV4-1 | CASSQLKDYEQYF | TGCGCCAGCAGCCAATTAAAGGACTACGAGCAGTACTTC
TRBJ1-1 | . | few | 12 | TRBV3-1 | CASYSPDTEAFF | TGTGCCAGCTATTCACCCGACACTGAAGCTTTCTTT
TRBJ1-3 | . | many | 13 | TRBV2 | CASSETEGNTIYF | TGTGCCAGCAGTGAGACAGAGGGAAACACCATATATTTT
TRBJ1-6 | TRBD1 | many | 15 | TRBV19 | CASSIVSGGGSPLHF | TGTGCCAGTAGTATAGTTTCAGGGGGCGGGTCACCCCTCCACTTT
TRBJ1-1 | . | few | 17 | TRBV7-8 | CASSLEDSPLSNTEAFF | TGTGCCAGCAGCCTTGAGGACAGCCCCCTTTCGAACACTGAAGCTTTCTTT
TRBJ2-6 | TRBD1 | few | 16 | TRBV5-5 | CASSPGTGSGANVLTF | TGTGCCAGCAGCCCCGGGACAGGGTCCGGGGCCAACGTCCTGACTTTC
TRBJ2-7 | . | . | 11 | TRBV7-9 | CASSLERVPHF | TGTGCCAGCAGCTTAGAACGGGTGCCCCACTTC
TRBJ1-5 | . | few | 15 | TRBV3-1 | CASSLVQYSNQPQHF | TGTGCCAGCAGCTTGGTCCAGTATAGCAATCAGCCCCAGCATTTT
TRBJ1-5 | TRBD1 | many | 15 | TRBV4-1 | CASSLSGGQGQPQHF | TGCGCCAGCAGCCTCTCAGGAGGACAGGGTCAGCCCCAGCATTTT
TRBJ1-2 | . | many | 15 | TRBV25-1 | CASSEVSEGDYGYTF | TGTGCCAGCAGTGAAGTATCGGAGGGTGACTATGGCTACACCTTC
TRBJ2-6 | . | . | 16 | TRBV11-3 | CASSLVGGRGANVLTF | TGTGCCAGCAGCTTAGTAGGAGGAAGAGGGGCCAACGTCCTGACTTTC
TRBJ1-2 | TRBD1 | many | 14 | TRBV7-2 | CASSLNRGYYGYTF | TGTGCCAGCAGCTTAAACAGGGGGTACTATGGCTACACCTTC
TRBJ1-1 | . | many | 13 | TRBV7-2 | CASSLEGLTEAFF | TGTGCCAGCAGCTTAGAGGGATTGACTGAAGCTTTCTTT
TRBJ1-6 | . | . | 15 | TRBV6-5 | CASDMDGTPNSPLHF | TGTGCCAGCGATATGGACGGGACTCCCAATTCACCCCTCCACTTT
TRBJ2-5 | TRBD2 | . | 15 | TRBV12-3/TRBV12-4 | CASSLREVARETQYF | TGTGCCAGCAGTTTACGGGAGGTAGCCCGAGAGACCCAGTACTTC
TRBJ2-2 | . | once | 14 | TRBV7-2 | CASSQERATGELFF | TGCGCCAGCAGCCAAGAGCGGGCTACCGGGGAGCTGTTTTTT
TRBJ2-7 | TRBD2 | . | 16 | TRBV11-2 | CASSPFRLAGAYEQYF | TGTGCCAGCAGCCCTTTCCGTCTAGCGGGAGCGTACGAGCAGTACTTC
TRBJ2-7 | . | many | 12 | TRBV29-1 | CSVEGISYEQYF | TGCAGCGTTGAGGGGATCTCCTACGAGCAGTACTTC
TRBJ1-2 | TRBD1 | . | 16 | TRBV12-3/TRBV12-4 | CASSLAGTGGTYGYTF | TGTGCCAGCAGTTTGGCCGGGACAGGGGGGACCTATGGCTACACCTTC
TRBJ1-3 | . | many | 13 | TRBV4-1 | CASSQASGNTIYF | TGCGCCAGCAGCCAAGCGAGTGGAAACACCATATATTTT
TRBJ1-2 | . | many | 13 | TRBV9 | CASSASQGGGYTF | TGTGCCAGCAGCGCCTCCCAGGGCGGCGGCTACACCTTC
TRBJ2-7 | . | many | 13 | TRBV20-1 | CSANGQTSYEQYF | TGCAGTGCTAATGGACAGACCTCCTACGAGCAGTACTTC
TRBJ1-1 | . | many | 15 | TRBV14 | CASSQARQANTEAFF | TGTGCCAGCAGCCAAGCTCGACAGGCGAACACTGAAGCTTTCTTT
TRBJ1-1 | . | once | 11 | TRBV29-1 | CSLSGSTEAFF | TGCAGCTTGTCAGGGAGCACTGAAGCTTTCTTT
TRBJ2-7 | . | few | 12 | TRBV2 | CASRRQGYEQYF | TGTGCCAGCAGGCGGCAGGGCTACGAGCAGTACTTC
TRBJ1-1 | . | . | 15 | TRBV12-3/TRBV12-4 | CASTLRNLMNTEAFF | TGTGCCAGCACCTTGAGGAACCTCATGAACACTGAAGCTTTCTTT
TRBJ2-6 | TRBD1 | few | 15 | TRBV6-5 | CATRTGSSGANVLTF | TGTGCCACCCGGACAGGGAGCTCTGGGGCCAACGTCCTGACTTTC
TRBJ2-6 | . | few | 16 | TRBV10-3 | CAILGDRPGGANVLTF | TGTGCCATCCTGGGCGACAGGCCAGGAGGGGCCAACGTCCTGACTTTC
TRBJ1-4 | . | few | 16 | TRBV11-2 | CASSDAVSATNEKLFF | TGTGCCAGCAGCGATGCAGTTAGTGCAACTAATGAAAAACTGTTTTTT
TRBJ2-7 | . | few | 13 | TRBV7-2 | CASSRPRVHEQYF | TGTGCCAGCAGTCGGCCCCGGGTCCACGAGCAGTACTTC
TRBJ1-5 | . | . | 16 | TRBV6-5 | CASSEYGGLIYQPQHF | TGTGCCAGCAGTGAATACGGGGGATTAATCTATCAGCCCCAGCATTTT
TRBJ2-2 | TRBD1 | . | 14 | TRBV24-1 | CATSDSQGAGELFF | TGTGCCACCAGTGACTCGCAGGGGGCCGGGGAGCTGTTTTTT
TRBJ2-2 | . | once | 11 | TRBV29-1 | CSAERQGSCFF | .
TRBJ1-2 | . | few | 18 | TRBV5-1 | CASSLVGRNNLGNYGYTF | TGCGCCAGCAGCTTGGTAGGGCGGAACAACCTGGGGAACTATGGCTACACCTTC
TRBJ1-5 | TRBD1 | few | 14 | TRBV20-1 | CSASLDRSNQPQHF | TGCAGTGCTAGTCTGGACAGGAGCAATCAGCCCCAGCATTTT
TRBJ2-7 | . | . | 14 | TRBV7-9 | CASSSRGEGYEQYF | TGTGCCAGCAGCTCGAGGGGGGAAGGCTACGAGCAGTACTTC
TRBJ2-3 | TRBD2 | . | 18 | TRBV7-2 | CASSLVGLAGARTDTQYF | TGCGCCAGCAGCTTGGTCGGGCTAGCGGGGGCCCGCACAGATACGCAGTATTTT
TRBJ2-5 | TRBD2 | few | 18 | TRBV28 | CASSLFGFSGAPPETQYF | TGTGCCAGCAGTTTATTTGGGTTTAGCGGGGCACCTCCAGAGACCCAGTACTTC
TRBJ1-2 | TRBD1 | . | 15 | TRBV5-1 | CASSGYGTEVRGYTF | TGCGCCAGCAGCGGATATGGGACAGAAGTTAGGGGCTACACCTTC
TRBJ2-7 | TRBD2 | few | 14 | TRBV20-1 | CSARKTSGSYEQYF | TGCAGTGCTAGAAAGACTAGCGGTTCCTACGAGCAGTACTTC
TRBJ1-4 | . | . | 15 | TRBV11-2 | CASSLRGAANEKLFF | TGTGCCAGCAGCTTACGGGGGGCGGCTAATGAAAAACTGTTTTTT
TRBJ1-3 | . | . | 13 | TRBV6-5 | CASRDELENTIYF | TGTGCCAGCAGAGATGAGCTGGAGAACACCATATATTTT
TRBJ2-2 | TRBD1 | many | 16 | TRBV24-1 | CATSAGDRAYTGELFF | TGTGCCACCAGTGCTGGGGACAGGGCCTACACCGGGGAGCTGTTTTTT
TRBJ2-7 | TRBD2 | . | 15 | TRBV7-9 | CASSRKREASYEQYF | TGCGCCAGCAGCCGAAAACGGGAGGCGTCCTACGAGCAGTACTTC
TRBJ1-1 | . | few | 15 | TRBV7-2 | CASSSVGGRYTEAFF | TGTGCCAGCAGCTCAGTCGGGGGGAGGTACACTGAAGCTTTCTTT
TRBJ1-2 | . | many | 12 | TRBV6-2/TRBV6-3 | CASSTGPYGYTF | TGTGCCAGCAGTACCGGTCCTTATGGCTACACCTTC
TRBJ1-1 | . | many | 14 | TRBV7-2 | CASSLLPGDTEAFF | TGTGCCAGCAGCTTACTTCCGGGTGACACTGAAGCTTTCTTT
TRBJ1-5 | . | . | 17 | TRBV15 | CATSSELRGALNQPQHF | TGTGCCACCAGCAGTGAACTTAGGGGGGCCCTAAATCAGCCCCAGCATTTT
TRBJ2-5 | TRBD2 | . | 15 | TRBV13 | CASSILRGRGETQYF | TGTGCCAGCAGCATACTACGCGGGAGAGGAGAGACCCAGTACTTC
TRBJ2-7 | . | . | 17 | TRBV4-3 | CASSQEYGSLPNYEQYF | TGCGCCAGCAGCCAAGAGTATGGTAGTCTTCCGAACTACGAGCAGTACTTC
TRBJ1-2 | . | . | 14 | TRBV3-1 | CASSQGFSNYGYTF | TGTGCCAGCAGCCAAGGATTCAGTAACTATGGCTACACCTTC